This is a list of T cell receptor beta chains from one sample in a study of cytomegalovirus exposure and HLA in healthy donors. Clones were sequenced by immunoSEQ multiplex PCR, and TCRdb holds only the in-frame ones, with some missing. The sample contains 150,000 to 200,000 clones, approximately 71% of which appear only once. The sequenced sample was PBMCs. These receptors came from a woman aged 40-49 years in good health and CMV-seropositive. Both conserved end residues are part of each CDR3. The D gene is left open where the match is weak. Clone size is given for some rows only: seen once, a few or many times, or a class if the clone is expanded.

TGTGCCAGTAGTACGTGGACAGGGGTGAACACTGAAGCTTTCTTT CASSTWTGVNTEAFF TRBV19 TRBD1 few TRBJ1-1
TGTGCCAGCAGTGAACGGGGAAGCTCCTACGAGCAGTACTTC CASSERGSSYEQYF TRBV6-1 NA NA TRBJ2-7
TGCGCCAGCACTCAAGGGAGGTCCTACGAGCAGTACTTC CASTQGRSYEQYF TRBV5-1 NA NA TRBJ2-7
TGTGCCAGCAGTTTATCAAACAAGCGGGATCGGTACAATGAGCAGTTCTTC CASSLSNKRDRYNEQFF TRBV27 TRBD2 NA TRBJ2-1
TGTGCCAGCAGCTTGGCGAATGGACAGGGGGTCGGTACGGAGACCCAGTACTTC CASSLANGQGVGTETQYF TRBV5-6 TRBD1 NA TRBJ2-5
TGCGCCAGCAGCTTTTCAGGGGGTTCTGGAAACACCATATATTTT CASSFSGGSGNTIYF TRBV5-1 TRBD1 once TRBJ1-3
TGTGCCAGCAGCTCGAATCCAGGACAGGTACGGGGAGAGACCCAGTACTTC CASSSNPGQVRGETQYF TRBV7-2 TRBD1 NA TRBJ2-5
TGTGCCAGCAGTCAAACTAGAGAATCCTACAATGAGCAGTTCTTC CASSQTRESYNEQFF TRBV6-6 NA once TRBJ2-1
TGTGCCAGTTGGGGGACTAGCGGGGTTTCGGGCTCCTACAATGAGCAGTTCTTC CASWGTSGVSGSYNEQFF TRBV19 TRBD2 NA TRBJ2-1
TGCGCCAGCAGCGGTACGACTAGTTCACCCGATACGCAGTATTTT CASSGTTSSPDTQYF TRBV5-1 NA NA TRBJ2-3
TGCGCCAGCAGCTGGACAGCAAGCTACGAGCAGTACTTC CASSWTASYEQYF TRBV5-1 NA NA TRBJ2-7
TGTGCCAGCAGTCTCCAAATATATAAGGGGCAGGGGACGGATGGCTACACCTTC CASSLQIYKGQGTDGYTF TRBV28 NA NA TRBJ1-2
TGCGCCAGCAGCCGCATTGGGGTCGGCGCGGGAGGGGAGAATGAGCAGTTCTTC CASSRIGVGAGGENEQFF TRBV5-1 TRBD2 NA TRBJ2-1
TGTGCCAGCAGTGCGTCTAGCGGGAGCCCTTCCAATGAGCAGTTCTTC CASSASSGSPSNEQFF TRBV6-1 TRBD2 NA TRBJ2-1
TGCGCCAGCAGCTTGGGACAACCCACAGATACGCAGTATTTT CASSLGQPTDTQYF TRBV5-1 NA NA TRBJ2-3
TGCAGCGTTGAAGATCGGGGTCGACTAGCGGGAGTCGTGGAGACCCAGTACTTC CSVEDRGRLAGVVETQYF TRBV29-1 TRBD2 NA TRBJ2-5
TGCGCCAGCAGCGGACAGGGGTCGGGGACCGGGGAGCTGTTTTTT CASSGQGSGTGELFF TRBV4-1 TRBD1 NA TRBJ2-2
TGCGCCAGCAGCCAATATACGAGCGGGGGCCCTGATATCGGGGTAGCCAAAAACATTCAGTACTTC CASSQYTSGGPDIGVAKNIQYF TRBV4-3 TRBD2 NA TRBJ2-4
TGTGCCAGTAGTACCCCGACAGGCTCCTACGAGCAGTACTTC CASSTPTGSYEQYF TRBV19 NA NA TRBJ2-7